These 30 T cell receptor beta chains share one sample of origin, sequenced in a study of blood T cell repertoires in COVID-19. Some clones are missing from TCRdb's copy, which holds only in-frame ones; the method was immunoSEQ multiplex PCR. The sample holds some 190,000 clones, roughly 84% seen once. The sequenced sample was peripheral blood. These receptors were obtained from a person aged 65 to 85 with COVID-19, enrolled during active disease.

This clone was detected only a few times. The V gene is TRBV19, the J gene TRBJ1-2; 9 positions agree with TRBD1. Germline values: CDR1 LNHDA, CDR2 SQIVND (reference sequence). V lost 1 base, J lost 6 bases, and 6 bases stayed unmatched. CDR3 length: 15 residues. The CDR3 spells CASSIGTGVENGYTF. As DNA, the CDR3 is TGTGCCAGTAGTATAGGGACAGGGGTTGAAAATGGCTACACCTTC.

The rearrangement joins TRBV5-5 to TRBJ1-6; no reliable D call. There are 15 residues in the CDR3. V was pared by 2 bases and J by 9 bases, with 15 bases between. From germline, CDR1 is SGHKS and CDR2 YYEKEE (reference sequence). CDR3 sequence reads: CASSFGLLGSSPLHF. Written as DNA, the CDR3 is TGTGCCAGCAGCTTCGGCCTTCTGGGGAGTTCACCCCTCCACTTT.

The chain combines TRBV4-3 with TRBJ1-2, with TRBD1 as a possible D gene (6 bases). This CDR3 is 16 amino acids long. Germline V lookup: CDR1 LGHNA, CDR2 YSLEER. The V and J ends lost 0 bases and 4 bases respectively, with 15 bases between them. CDR3 DNA sequence: TGCGCCAGCAGCCAAGAGATCCGGACAGCTTCCTATGGCTACACCTTC. This sequence encodes CASSQEIRTASYGYTF.

V gene TRBV24-1 combines with J gene TRBJ2-3; a weak D match, TRBD2 (6 bases). This CDR3 contains 13 residues. The V and J ends lost 9 bases and 3 bases respectively, with 12 bases between them. Germline V gene sequence: CDR1 KGHDR, CDR2 SFDVKD. Here the CDR3 DNA reads TGTGCCACCGGACGTGGGGGGACAGATACGCAGTATTTT. It is translated as CATGRGGTDTQYF.

The chain recombines TRBV7-3 with TRBJ1-1; 9 bases map to TRBD1. The CDR3 loop spans 14 amino acids. Germline V gene sequence: CDR1 SGHTA, CDR2 FQGTGA. With V trimmed by 5 bases and J by 3 bases, 4 bases remained unmatched. The CDR3 here is CASSAGQGHTEAFF. Written as DNA, the CDR3 is TGTGCCAGCAGCGCCGGACAGGGGCACACTGAAGCTTTCTTT.

The chain combines TRBV10-3 with TRBJ2-5; possible D gene TRBD1, 5 bases. Trimming removed 6 bases at V and 3 bases at J, with 32 bases between. The CDR3 is made up of 20 amino acids. CDR1 is ENHRY, CDR2 SYGVKD, per germline. Here the CDR3 reads CAISSSTRIVPSGQEETQYF. The CDR3, as DNA: TGTGCCATCAGCTCGTCGACCCGTATCGTCCCGTCAGGGCAGGAAGAGACCCAGTACTTC.

The chain joins TRBV5-4 to TRBJ1-6, with TRBD1 matching over 7 bases. CDR1 SGHNT and CDR2 YYREEE come from the germline V gene (reference sequence). V lost 3 bases to trimming and J lost 6 bases; unmatched junction nucleotides: 6. CDR3 size: 15 residues. In nucleotides, the CDR3 is TGTGCCAGCAGCTGGGGACAGAGCTTTAATTCACCCCTCCACTTT. Its translation: CASSWGQSFNSPLHF. Full variable domain (missing parts from reference TRBV5-4 and TRBJ1-6): ETGVTQSPTHLIKTRGQQVTLRCSSQSGHNTVSWYQQALGQGPQFIFQYYREEENGRGNFPPRFSGLQFPNYSSELNVNALELDDSALYLCASSWGQSFNSPLHFGNGTRLTVT.

The chain joins TRBV7-2 to TRBJ1-6, with 7 bases identical to TRBD1. This CDR3 has 15 amino acids. Trimming removed 2 bases from V and 7 bases from J; junction bases left unmatched: 5. Germline assignment: CDR1 SGHTA and CDR2 FQGNSA. The CDR3 is CASSLQGTENSPLHF. In DNA, the CDR3 is TGTGCCAGCAGCTTACAAGGGACAGAGAATTCACCCCTCCACTTT.

This clone was observed a single time. V is TRBV28 and J is TRBJ1-5, with D maybe TRBD1 (6 bases). Trimming took 5 bases from V and 1 from J, leaving 9 bases between them. The CDR3 loop spans 14 amino acids. Germline V lookup: CDR1 MDHEN, CDR2 SYDVKM. The DNA for the CDR3 is TGTGCCAGCAGTGAACAGGGAAGCAATCAGCCCCAGCATTTT. Protein: CASSEQGSNQPQHF.

There are a few counts of this clone. The chain uses TRBV4-3 and TRBJ2-6; possibly TRBD2 for D (5 bases). Germline V gene sequence: CDR1 LGHNA, CDR2 YSLEER. The CDR3 covers 16 residues. V lost 8 bases and J lost 0, with 14 bases in between. CDR3 sequence (DNA): TGCGCCAGCCACCAGGACTGGGGCTCTGGGGCCAACGTCCTGACTTTC. Translation gives CASHQDWGSGANVLTF.

V and J are TRBV9 and TRBJ2-3; TRBD2 might be the D (6 bases). Trimming stripped 0 bases from V and 3 bases from J, with 11 bases between. The germline V gene has CDR1 SGDLS and CDR2 YYNGEE. This CDR3 contains 15 residues. The CDR3 sequence: CASSVGGILTDTQYF. CDR3 nucleotides: TGTGCCAGCAGCGTAGGCGGGATTTTAACAGATACGCAGTATTTT.

The chain is built from TRBV7-9 and TRBJ2-5; TRBD1 matches 9 bases. This CDR3 comprises 16 residues. The germline V gene encodes CDR1 SEHNR and CDR2 FQNEAQ (reference sequence). V dropped 4 bases and J dropped 4; count of bases not matched to a gene: 10. The CDR3 region has the DNA TGTGCCAGCAGCTCCAATATTGGGACAGGGCTAGAGACCCAGTACTTC. It translates to CASSSNIGTGLETQYF.

This clone has just one count. The J gene is TRBJ2-2, the V gene TRBV27, with TRBD2 matching over 8 bases. Germline V gives CDR1 MNHEY, CDR2 SMNVEV (reference sequence). After removal of 4 bases from V and 2 bases from J, the junction contained 3 bases not matched to a gene. This CDR3 comprises 15 residues. This CDR3 reads CASSWSGRNTGELFF. For the CDR3, the DNA is TGTGCCAGCAGTTGGAGCGGGAGAAACACCGGGGAGCTGTTTTTT.

The chain uses TRBV9 and TRBJ1-3, with D maybe TRBD1 (6 bases). Looked up from germline, CDR1 is SGDLS and CDR2 is YYNGEE. There are 14 residues in the CDR3. V gave up 3 bases and J gave up 3 bases, with 10 bases separating them. Here the CDR3 reads CASSGARGGNTIYF. As DNA, the CDR3 is TGTGCCAGCAGCGGAGCCAGGGGTGGAAACACCATATATTTT.

Written as DNA, the CDR3 is TGTGCCAGCAGCCCTCTACAGGGAGTAGTCTTATGGGGCTACACCTTC. Its translation is CASSPLQGVVLWGYTF. The chain carries TRBV27 and TRBJ1-2; D may be TRBD1 (6 bases). The CDR3 runs 16 residues. Between the trimmed V and J ends, which lost 6 bases and 8 bases, there was a span of 25 bases. Germline CDR1 MNHEY, CDR2 SMNVEV (reference sequence).

This clone has more than one count but fewer than ten. The J gene is TRBJ1-5, the V gene TRBV18, with TRBD1 matching 8 bases. The CDR3 loop spans 16 amino acids. CDR1 and CDR2 (germline): KGHSH, LQKENI. V lost 3 bases, J lost 0 bases, and 4 bases stayed unmatched. In DNA form, the CDR3 reads TGTGCCAGCTCACCGACAGGGGAATATAGCAATCAGCCCCAGCATTTT. It is translated as CASSPTGEYSNQPQHF.

The chain employs TRBV6-6 and TRBJ2-1, with 8 bases identical to TRBD2. The germline V gene encodes CDR1 MNHNY and CDR2 SVGAGI (reference sequence). Germline trimming cut 0 bases from V and 6 bases from J; bases unmatched to any gene: 7. The CDR3 contains 16 residues. For the CDR3, the DNA is TGTGCCAGCAGTTACTCGAGTCGGGGGGGTGGCAATGAGCAGTTCTTC. Translation gives CASSYSSRGGGNEQFF.

The chain links TRBV30 to TRBJ1-6; D not certain. This CDR3 has 14 residues. V lost 4 bases to trimming and J lost 7 bases, with 14 bases between them. CDR1 is GTSNPN and CDR2 is SVGIG in the germline V gene (reference sequence). DNA of the CDR3: TGTGCCTGGAATCCCCTGGCGGGGAATTCACCCCTCCACTTT. Protein sequence: CAWNPLAGNSPLHF.

The rearrangement uses TRBV27 and TRBJ1-4; possible D gene TRBD1, 6 bases. This CDR3 has 20 amino acids. V was clipped by 1 base and J by 0 bases, with 21 bases between them. Germline CDR1 is MNHEY and CDR2 is SMNVEV (reference sequence). In nucleotides, the CDR3 is TGTGCCAGCAGTTTATTGAGACCAGGGGATCCCCCGTCAACTAATGAAAAACTGTTTTTT. Translation gives CASSLLRPGDPPSTNEKLFF.

As for this clone: Other nucleotide sequences in the sample specify the same CDR3. The chain carries TRBV10-2 and TRBJ1-5, with D possibly TRBD1 on 6 matching bases. The CDR3 is made up of 15 amino acids. Per the germline V gene, CDR1 is WSHSY and CDR2 is SAAADI. V lost 0 bases and J lost 4, with 10 bases in between. CDR3 sequence: CASSESGHRNQPQHF. CDR3 nucleotides: TGCGCCAGCAGTGAGTCGGGACACCGGAATCAGCCCCAGCATTTT.

The genes are TRBV18 and TRBJ2-5; 7 nucleotides align to TRBD1. Germline-derived CDR1 and CDR2 are KGHSH and LQKENI. The V gene end was trimmed by 3 bases and the J gene end by 3 bases; junction bases not matched to a gene: 4. The CDR3 loop spans 14 amino acids. The CDR3 nucleotides are TGTGCCAGCTCACCTCCTACAGGGGAAGAGACCCAGTACTTC. Amino acid sequence: CASSPPTGEETQYF. The full variable domain, rest sourced from reference TRBV18 and TRBJ2-5, is NAGVMQNPRHLVRRRGQEARLRCSPMKGHSHVYWYRQLPEEGLKFMVYLQKENIIDESGMPKERFSAEFPKEGPSILRIQQVVRGDSAAYFCASSPPTGEETQYFGPGTRLLVL.

The chain links TRBV5-6 to TRBJ2-1; 8 bases align to TRBD2. The germline V gene has CDR1 SGHDT and CDR2 YYEEEE. This CDR3 comprises 13 residues. J gave up 12 bases and V 4 bases, and 9 bases lay outside the gene matches. The CDR3 DNA reads TGTGCCAGCAGCCGGGTTTCGGCGGGAGGGCAGTTCTTC. It encodes CASSRVSAGGQFF. Full variable domain (outside the CDR3, taken from reference TRBV5-6 and TRBJ2-1): DAGVTQSPTHLIKTRGQQVTLRCSPKSGHDTVSWYQQALGQGPQFIFQYYEEEERQRGNFPDRFSGHQFPNYSSELNVNALLLGDSALYLCASSRVSAGGQFFGPGTRLTVL.

The J gene is TRBJ2-7, the V gene TRBV19; D ambiguous. With 6 bases removed from V and 0 bases from J, the gap between germline ends came to 12 bases. The CDR3 totals 14 residues. Germline V gene sequence: CDR1 LNHDA, CDR2 SQIVND (reference sequence). In nucleotides, the CDR3 is TGTGCCAGTAGAGCAGGCTACAACTCCTACGAGCAGTACTTC. This translates into CASRAGYNSYEQYF.

V usage is TRBV18 and J usage is TRBJ1-1; 7 nucleotides agree with TRBD1. Trimming cost V 2 bases and J 1 base; bases outside gene matches: 4. CDR3 length: 15 residues. CDR1 and CDR2 (germline): KGHSH, LQKENI. This CDR3 is CASSPFGQENTEAFF. CDR3 sequence (DNA): TGTGCCAGCTCACCATTTGGACAGGAGAACACTGAAGCTTTCTTT.

The chain links TRBV6-1 to TRBJ1-5, with 8 bases that match TRBD1. CDR3 size: 15 residues. V lost 3 bases, J lost 5 bases, and 6 bases stayed unmatched. Germline V gene lookup returns CDR1 MNHNS and CDR2 SASEGT. The CDR3 sequence: CASSERDRPYQPQHF. CDR3 bases: TGTGCCAGCAGTGAGAGGGACAGGCCATATCAGCCCCAGCATTTT.

This sequence joins TRBV19 and TRBJ2-6, with D maybe TRBD2 (5 bases). The CDR3 runs 16 residues. Germline assignment: CDR1 LNHDA and CDR2 SQIVND (reference sequence). V lost 5 bases to trimming and J lost 0 bases, with 11 bases between them. The CDR3 bases are TGTGCCAGTAGTCCACCGGGATTCTCTGGGGCCAACGTCCTGACTTTC. Amino acid sequence: CASSPPGFSGANVLTF. Full variable domain (rest looked up from reference TRBV19 and TRBJ2-6): DGGITQSPKYLFRKEGQNVTLSCEQNLNHDAMYWYRQDPGQGLRLIYYSQIVNDFQKGDIAEGYSVSREKKESFPLTVTSAQKNPTAFYLCASSPPGFSGANVLTFGAGSRLTVL.

The gene calls are TRBV20-1 and TRBJ1-5; no firm D call. Trimming removed 3 bases from V and 3 bases from J, with 9 bases in between. CDR1 and CDR2 from the germline V gene are DFQATT and SNEGSKA (reference sequence). The CDR3 is 13 amino acids. CDR3 loop: CSASSGNNQPQHF. As DNA, the CDR3 is TGCAGTGCTAGTTCCGGGAACAATCAGCCCCAGCATTTT.

The chain employs TRBV6-5 and TRBJ1-1, with D hard to call. The germline V gene has CDR1 MNHEY and CDR2 SVGAGI. The CDR3 runs to 13 residues. Trimming pared 0 bases from V and 0 bases from J, leaving 2 bases between. The CDR3 nucleotides are TGTGCCAGCAGTTACTCCGTGAACACTGAAGCTTTCTTT. Amino acid sequence: CASSYSVNTEAFF.

The J gene is TRBJ1-1, the V gene TRBV7-8, with 7 bases aligning to TRBD1. V lost 1 base, J lost 6 bases, and 2 bases stayed unmatched. The germline V gene encodes CDR1 SGHVS and CDR2 FQNEAQ. The CDR3 loop spans 13 amino acids. The CDR3 nucleotides are TGTGCCAGCAGCTTAGACGACAGGGCTGAAGCTTTCTTT. Its protein product is CASSLDDRAEAFF.

The gene calls are TRBV28 and TRBJ1-5, with D hard to call. Per germline, CDR1 MDHEN and CDR2 SYDVKM. The V gene lost 4 bases and the J gene lost 0 bases, with 13 bases spanning the gap. This CDR3 contains 16 residues. CDR3 loop: CASSSQHLDSNQPQHF. The DNA for the CDR3 is TGTGCCAGCAGTTCCCAACATCTTGATAGCAATCAGCCCCAGCATTTT.